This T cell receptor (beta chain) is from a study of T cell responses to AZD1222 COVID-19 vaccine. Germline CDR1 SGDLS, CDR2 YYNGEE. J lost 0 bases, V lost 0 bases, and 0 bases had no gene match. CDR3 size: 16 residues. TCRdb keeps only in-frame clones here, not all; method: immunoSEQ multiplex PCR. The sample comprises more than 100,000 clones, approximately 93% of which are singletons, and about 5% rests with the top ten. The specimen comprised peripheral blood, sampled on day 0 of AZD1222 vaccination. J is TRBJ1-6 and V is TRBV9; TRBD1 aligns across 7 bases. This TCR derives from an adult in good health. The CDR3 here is CASSVGTGSYNSPLHF. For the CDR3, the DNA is TGTGCCAGCAGCGTAGGGACAGGCTCCTATAATTCACCCCTCCACTTT.